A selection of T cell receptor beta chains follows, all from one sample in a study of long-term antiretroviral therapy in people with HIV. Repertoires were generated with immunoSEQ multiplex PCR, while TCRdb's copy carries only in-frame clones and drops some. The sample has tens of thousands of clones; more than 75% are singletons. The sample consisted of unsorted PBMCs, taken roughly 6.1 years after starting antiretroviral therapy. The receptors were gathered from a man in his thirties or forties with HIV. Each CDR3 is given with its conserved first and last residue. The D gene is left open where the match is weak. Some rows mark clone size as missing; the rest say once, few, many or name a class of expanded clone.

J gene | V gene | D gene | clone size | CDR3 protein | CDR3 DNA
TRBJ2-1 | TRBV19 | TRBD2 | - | CASRRTSGTLYNEQFF | TGTGCCAGTAGGCGGACTAGCGGGACCCTGTACAATGAGCAGTTCTTC
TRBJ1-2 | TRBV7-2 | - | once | CASSPRGSNYGYTF | TGTGCCAGCAGCCCCAGGGGTTCTAACTATGGCTACACCTTC
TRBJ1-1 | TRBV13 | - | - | CASSLGRGGSDEAFF | TGTGCCAGCAGCTTAGGGCGGGGAGGGTCGGATGAAGCTTTCTTT
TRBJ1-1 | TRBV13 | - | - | CASSAGLLNTEAFF | TGTGCCAGCAGCGCCGGACTTTTGAACACTGAAGCTTTCTTT
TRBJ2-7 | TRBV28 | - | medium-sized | CASSPDTFYEQYF | TGTGCCAGCAGTCCCGATACGTTCTACGAGCAGTACTTC
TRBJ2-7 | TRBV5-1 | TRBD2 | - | CASGGTSGSYEQYF | TGCGCCAGCGGGGGTACTAGCGGCTCCTACGAGCAGTACTTC
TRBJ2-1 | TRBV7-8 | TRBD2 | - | CASSPLSGGPSVQFF | TGTGCCAGCAGCCCCCTTAGCGGGGGACCATCGGTGCAGTTCTTC
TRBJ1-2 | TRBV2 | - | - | CASLGANYGYTF | TGTGCCAGCTTAGGGGCGAACTATGGCTACACCTTC
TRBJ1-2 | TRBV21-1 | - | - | CASPRGGYGYTF | TGTGCCAGCCCCAGGGGTGGATATGGCTACACCTTC
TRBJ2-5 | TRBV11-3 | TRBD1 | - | CASSLGAGGMETQYF | TGTGCCAGCAGCTTAGGAGCAGGGGGCATGGAGACCCAGTACTTC
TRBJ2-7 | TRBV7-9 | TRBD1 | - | CASRSRDSAIYEQYF | TGTGCCAGCAGGTCCCGGGACAGCGCTATCTACGAGCAGTACTTC
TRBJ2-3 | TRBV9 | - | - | CASSVGPRGSTDTQYF | TGTGCCAGCAGCGTAGGACCTCGGGGTTCAACAGATACGCAGTATTTT
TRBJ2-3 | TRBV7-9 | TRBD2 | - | CASSMQQGLAGTDTQYF | TGTGCCAGCAGCATGCAACAGGGACTAGCGGGAACCGATACGCAGTATTTT
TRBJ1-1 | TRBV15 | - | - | CATSGTGRTEAFF | TGTGCCACCAGCGGTACAGGGCGAACTGAAGCTTTCTTT
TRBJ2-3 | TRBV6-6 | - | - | CASSSQGGSTDTQYF | TGTGCCAGCAGTTCACAGGGGGGGAGCACAGATACGCAGTATTTT
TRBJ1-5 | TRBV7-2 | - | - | CASSSHRLQPQHF | TGTGCCAGCAGCTCACACAGGCTTCAGCCCCAGCATTTT